The rows below give T cell receptor beta chains drawn from one sample of a study of shared clonotypes between healthy human individuals. Profiling relied on immunoSEQ multiplex PCR, and the TCRdb table lists in-frame clones only, not all of them. The sample holds around 750,000 clones; around two thirds are singletons and the top ten take approximately 1.6%. Sequencing was performed on memory CD4+ T cells sorted from blood. The source is a woman between 25 and 40 years old in good health. Each CDR3 is given with its conserved first and last residue. A D gene is named only where the DNA matches it firmly. Not every row has a clone size; where given, it reads once, few, many or a size class.

V gene	CDR3 length	J gene	D gene	clone size	CDR3 protein	CDR3 DNA
TRBV30	16	TRBJ2-3	TRBD2	-	CAWSVGLAGSTDTQYF	TGTGCCTGGAGTGTGGGGCTAGCGGGTAGCACAGATACGCAGTATTTT
TRBV5-4	17	TRBJ1-4	-	-	CASSRGGLQATNEKLFF	TGTGCCAGCAGCCGTGGGGGCTTACAAGCAACTAATGAAAAACTGTTTTTT
TRBV19	14	TRBJ1-1	TRBD1	-	CASSRDRGSTEAFF	TGTGCCAGTAGTAGGGACAGGGGGAGCACTGAAGCTTTCTTT
TRBV19	15	TRBJ1-5	TRBD1	many	CASSAIDRVHQPQHF	TGTGCCAGTAGTGCAATCGACAGGGTCCACCAGCCCCAGCATTTT
TRBV7-3	15	TRBJ2-7	TRBD2	few	CASSPGLAGNHEQYF	TGTGCCAGCAGCCCGGGACTAGCGGGAAATCACGAGCAGTACTTC
TRBV27	16	TRBJ1-5	-	few	CASSAVGGYSNQPQHF	TGTGCCAGCAGTGCCGTTGGGGGTTATAGCAATCAGCCCCAGCATTTT
TRBV29-1	12	TRBJ1-2	-	once	CSVEDGPCGYTF	TGCAGCGTTGAAGACGGGCCCTGTGGCTACACCTTC
TRBV28	19	TRBJ2-6	-	-	CASSTSNGPVNSGANVLTF	TGTGCCAGCTCTACCTCTAACGGGCCGGTGAATTCTGGGGCCAACGTCCTGACTTTC
TRBV2	15	TRBJ2-7	TRBD2	-	CASTVFGLAGVKQYF	TGTGCCAGCACCGTTTTTGGTCTAGCGGGAGTGAAGCAGTACTTC
TRBV29-1	13	TRBJ2-7	-	-	CSAREPGITEQYF	TGCAGCGCGCGGGAACCCGGTATCACCGAGCAGTACTTC
TRBV5-1	16	TRBJ2-1	TRBD2	-	CASKLTSGRSYNEQFF	TGCGCCAGCAAACTAACTAGCGGGAGGTCCTACAATGAGCAGTTCTTC
TRBV6-5	13	TRBJ1-5	-	-	CASRTTFAQPQHF	TGTGCCAGCAGGACGACATTTGCTCAGCCCCAGCATTTT
TRBV30	13	TRBJ1-2	-	-	CAWSVGNNYGYTF	TGTGCCTGGAGTGTAGGGAATAACTATGGCTACACCTTC
TRBV28	12	TRBJ1-1	-	-	CASSLFFFEAFF	TGTGCCAGCAGTTTATTCTTTTTCGAAGCTTTCTTT
TRBV19	14	TRBJ2-5	TRBD2	few	CASSSGSRGETQYF	TGTGCCAGTAGTAGCGGGAGTAGGGGAGAGACCCAGTACTTC
TRBV5-4	12	TRBJ1-2	-	-	CASSSGVYGYTF	TGTGCCAGCAGCTCGGGTGTCTATGGCTACACCTTC
TRBV14	17	TRBJ2-2	-	-	CASSQEDFNWRAGELFF	TGTGCCAGCAGCCAAGAGGACTTTAATTGGAGGGCCGGGGAGCTGTTTTTT
TRBV18	13	TRBJ2-5	-	-	CASSPSPQETQYF	TGTGCCAGCTCACCAAGTCCCCAAGAGACCCAGTACTTC
TRBV19	12	TRBJ1-3	-	-	CASRRTGNTIYF	TGTGCCAGTAGGCGGACTGGAAACACCATATATTTT
TRBV28	13	TRBJ2-7	-	-	CASSLRWSHEQYF	TGTGCCAGCAGTTTACGGTGGTCCCACGAGCAGTACTTC
TRBV7-2	14	TRBJ1-2	-	few	CASSLQRDNYGYTF	TGTGCCAGCAGCTTACAGCGGGACAACTATGGCTACACCTTC
TRBV28	16	TRBJ2-1	-	-	CASSAPTRSDDNEQFF	TGTGCCAGCAGCGCCCCAACAAGGTCGGATGACAATGAGCAGTTCTTC
TRBV6-1	11	TRBJ2-5	-	-	CASRGLGGQYF	TGTGCCAGCAGGGGCCTTGGGGGGCAGTACTTC
TRBV5-1	15	TRBJ2-1	-	-	CASRREDSSYNEQFF	TGCGCCAGCCGCCGTGAGGACAGCTCCTACAATGAGCAGTTCTTC
TRBV29-1	14	TRBJ2-1	-	few	CSVDGREGLDEQFF	TGCAGCGTTGATGGTCGTGAGGGCCTGGATGAGCAGTTCTTC
TRBV6-5	14	TRBJ1-2	-	-	CASTPVQGNYGYTF	TGTGCCAGCACCCCCGTACAGGGTAACTATGGCTACACCTTC
TRBV29-1	15	TRBJ2-6	TRBD1	few	CSVEDRTSGANVLTF	TGCAGCGTTGAGGACAGGACCTCTGGGGCCAACGTCCTGACTTTC
TRBV28	15	TRBJ1-1	-	-	CASSSSEAGDTEAFF	TGTGCCAGCAGTTCGTCAGAAGCAGGGGACACTGAAGCTTTCTTT
TRBV19	17	TRBJ2-2	TRBD2	few	CASSRTSGAADTGELFF	TGTGCCAGTAGTCGGACTAGCGGTGCGGCGGACACCGGGGAGCTGTTTTTT
TRBV7-3	14	TRBJ2-3	TRBD1	once	CASSRDRGTDTQYF	TGTGCCAGCAGTCGGGACAGGGGAACAGATACGCAGTATTTT
TRBV30	12	TRBJ1-2	-	few	CAWSRDSYGYTF	TGTGCCTGGAGTCGAGACAGCTATGGCTACACCTTC
TRBV19	12	TRBJ1-3	-	-	CASARRENTIYF	TGTGCCAGTGCTCGGAGAGAGAACACCATATATTTT
TRBV5-8	16	TRBJ2-7	-	-	CASSLAGDWRSYEQYF	TGTGCCAGCAGCTTGGCGGGGGACTGGCGCTCCTACGAGCAGTACTTC
TRBV7-9	15	TRBJ1-1	-	-	CASSPFRRSNTEAFF	TGTGCCAGCAGCCCTTTTCGTCGATCGAACACTGAAGCTTTCTTT
TRBV14	16	TRBJ2-7	TRBD2	-	CASSHLSGSDFYEQYF	TGTGCCAGCAGCCACCTTAGCGGGAGCGATTTCTACGAGCAGTACTTC
TRBV4-2	15	TRBJ2-1	-	-	CASSQDLLEINEQFF	TGTGCCAGCAGCCAAGACCTACTAGAAATCAATGAGCAGTTCTTC
TRBV19	14	TRBJ1-1	TRBD1	many	CASRKQGAALGAFF	TGTGCCAGTAGGAAACAGGGGGCGGCTTTGGGAGCTTTCTTT
TRBV2	13	TRBJ1-5	-	-	CASRSRAQMPQHF	TGTGCCAGCAGGTCTAGGGCCCAAATGCCCCAGCATTTT
TRBV28	15	TRBJ2-7	-	-	CASSRTRMSSYEQYF	TGTGCCAGCAGTCGCACCCGAATGAGCTCCTACGAGCAGTACTTC
TRBV10-1	14	TRBJ2-7	-	-	CASSEWTDSYEQYF	TGCGCCAGCAGTGAGTGGACAGACTCCTACGAGCAGTACTTC
TRBV27	12	TRBJ2-2	-	few	CATYGTAGELFF	TGTGCCACTTACGGGACTGCCGGGGAGCTGTTTTTT
TRBV2	15	TRBJ2-2	-	-	CASISGGVSTGELFF	TGTGCCAGCATCTCCGGTGGGGTATCGACCGGGGAGCTGTTTTTT
TRBV5-1	14	TRBJ2-5	-	many	CASSGGTEQETQYF	TGCGCCAGCAGCGGAGGGACAGAACAAGAGACCCAGTACTTC
TRBV28	16	TRBJ1-1	-	once	CASRGGPGGWNAEAFF	TGTGCCAGCAGGGGAGGTCCCGGGGGTTGGAACGCTGAAGCTTTCTTT
TRBV5-1	14	TRBJ1-1	-	-	CASSMEQENTEAFF	TGCGCCAGCAGCATGGAACAGGAGAACACTGAAGCTTTCTTT
TRBV28	17	TRBJ1-5	-	few	CASRIRMGRDSNQPQHF	TGTGCCAGCAGAATTAGGATGGGGAGGGATAGCAATCAGCCCCAGCATTTT
TRBV14	13	TRBJ2-5	-	-	CASSQQKGTGQYF	TGTGCCAGCAGCCAACAAAAGGGGACCGGGCAGTACTTC
TRBV7-2	16	TRBJ2-3	-	-	CASSVGTDSSLDTQYF	TGTGCCAGCAGCGTCGGGACGGATTCTAGTCTTGATACGCAGTATTTT
TRBV6-5	15	TRBJ1-1	-	once	CASRQPGQQYTEAFF	TGTGCCAGCAGGCAACCCGGACAGCAGTACACTGAAGCTTTCTTT
TRBV29-1	14	TRBJ2-1	TRBD2	-	CSVDEKRGTDEQFF	TGCAGCGTTGACGAGAAGCGGGGTACTGATGAGCAGTTCTTC
TRBV7-2	13	TRBJ1-2	-	-	CASSLGTNYGYTF	TGTGCCAGCAGCTTAGGGACAAACTATGGCTACACCTTC
TRBV6-1	19	TRBJ2-5	TRBD2	-	CASSEALGTSGLLGRTQYF	TGTGCCAGCAGTGAAGCCCTAGGGACTAGCGGGCTTTTGGGGAGGACCCAGTACTTC
TRBV28	14	TRBJ2-7	TRBD2	once	CASSLILGGGEQYF	TGTGCCAGCAGTTTAATCCTCGGGGGGGGCGAGCAGTACTTC
TRBV21-1	17	TRBJ2-3	-	-	CASSRHGLGGSGDTQYF	TGTGCCAGCAGCCGTCATGGATTGGGGGGATCGGGAGATACGCAGTATTTT
TRBV29-1	15	TRBJ2-2	TRBD2	-	CSVGTRAGDTGELFF	TGCAGCGTTGGTACCCGAGCGGGAGACACCGGGGAGCTGTTTTTT
TRBV28	13	TRBJ1-3	-	many	CASSLFTGNTIYF	TGTGCCAGCAGTTTATTCACTGGAAACACCATATATTTT
TRBV7-8	13	TRBJ2-7	-	-	CASSLGVSYEQYF	TGTGCCAGCAGCTTGGGGGTCTCCTACGAGCAGTACTTC